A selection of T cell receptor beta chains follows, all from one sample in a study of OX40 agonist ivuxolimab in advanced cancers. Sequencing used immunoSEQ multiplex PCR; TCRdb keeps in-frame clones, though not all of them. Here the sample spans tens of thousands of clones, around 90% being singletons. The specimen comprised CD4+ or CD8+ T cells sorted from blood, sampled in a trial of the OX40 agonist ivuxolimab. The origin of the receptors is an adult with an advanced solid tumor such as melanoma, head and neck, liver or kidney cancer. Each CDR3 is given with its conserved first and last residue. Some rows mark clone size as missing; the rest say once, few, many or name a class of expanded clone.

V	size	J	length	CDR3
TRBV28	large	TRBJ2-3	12	CASSPRTDTQYF
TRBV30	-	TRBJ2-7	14	CAWSAGTNPRRIYF
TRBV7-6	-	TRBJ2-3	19	CASSLARAGRGISTDTQYF
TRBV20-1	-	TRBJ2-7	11	CSARYGGEQYF
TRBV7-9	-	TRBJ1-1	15	CASSFNGVRGTEAFF
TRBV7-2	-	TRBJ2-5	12	CASSRLRETQYF
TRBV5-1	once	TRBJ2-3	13	CASSLGQPTKQYF
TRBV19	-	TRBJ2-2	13	CASSNGFTGELFF
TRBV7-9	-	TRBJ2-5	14	CASSTGQEGETQYF
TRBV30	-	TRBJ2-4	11	CAWSVDRIQYF
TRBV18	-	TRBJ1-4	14	CASSPVATNEKLFF
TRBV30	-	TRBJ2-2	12	CAWSLNTGELFF
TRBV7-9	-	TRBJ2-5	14	CASSFQGGIETQYF
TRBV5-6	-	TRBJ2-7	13	CASSLRDRYEQYF
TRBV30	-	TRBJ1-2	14	CAWSTGGVSYGYTF
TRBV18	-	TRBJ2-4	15	CASSPPGGSKNIQYF
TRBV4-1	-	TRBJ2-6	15	CASSQSHSGANVLTF
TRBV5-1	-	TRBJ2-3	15	CASSPGPFSTDTQYF
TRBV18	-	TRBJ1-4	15	CASSPPSFPNEKLFF
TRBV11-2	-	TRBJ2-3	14	CASSRDRVPDTQYF
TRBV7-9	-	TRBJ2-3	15	CASSPTQNPTDTQYF
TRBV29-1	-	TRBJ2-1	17	CSVDATTGTSVRNEQFF
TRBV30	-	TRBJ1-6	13	CAWSQNYNSPLHF
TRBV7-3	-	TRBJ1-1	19	CASSLPRGRNGPSGTEAFF
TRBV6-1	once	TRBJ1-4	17	CASSEGSSGTRNEKLFF
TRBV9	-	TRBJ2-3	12	CASSEGLSAQYF
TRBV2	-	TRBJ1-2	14	CASSERRVGYGYTF